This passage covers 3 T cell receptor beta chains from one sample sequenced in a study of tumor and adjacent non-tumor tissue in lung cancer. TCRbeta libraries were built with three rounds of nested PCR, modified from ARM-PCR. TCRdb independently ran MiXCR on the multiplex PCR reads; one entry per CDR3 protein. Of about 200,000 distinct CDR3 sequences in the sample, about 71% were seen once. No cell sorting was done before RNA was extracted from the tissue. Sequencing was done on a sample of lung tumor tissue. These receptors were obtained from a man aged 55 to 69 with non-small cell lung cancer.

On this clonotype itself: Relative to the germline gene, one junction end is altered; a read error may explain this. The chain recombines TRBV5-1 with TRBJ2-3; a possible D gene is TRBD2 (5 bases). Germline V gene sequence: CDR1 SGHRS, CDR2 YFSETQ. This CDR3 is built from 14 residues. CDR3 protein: CANSVDAGGDTQYF. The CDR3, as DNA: TGCGCCAACAGCGTTGACGCGGGTGGAGATACGCAGTATTTT.

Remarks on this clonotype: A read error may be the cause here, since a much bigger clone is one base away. CDR3 sequence (DNA): TGTGCCAGCACCTCAATGGGGACAGGGCGACCCTACGAGGAGTACTTC. It codes for CASTSMGTGRPYEEYF. This rearrangement joins TRBV6-2 or TRBV6-3 to TRBJ2-7; 9 nucleotides match TRBD1. The CDR3 runs to 16 residues. Germline V lookup: CDR1 MNHEY, CDR2 SVGEGT.

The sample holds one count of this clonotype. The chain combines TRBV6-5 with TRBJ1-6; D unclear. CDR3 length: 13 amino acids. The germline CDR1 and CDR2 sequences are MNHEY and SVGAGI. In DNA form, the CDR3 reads TGTGTTAGCAGTTACTTTGAATTAAGACCCCTCCACTTT. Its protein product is CVSSYFELRPLHF.